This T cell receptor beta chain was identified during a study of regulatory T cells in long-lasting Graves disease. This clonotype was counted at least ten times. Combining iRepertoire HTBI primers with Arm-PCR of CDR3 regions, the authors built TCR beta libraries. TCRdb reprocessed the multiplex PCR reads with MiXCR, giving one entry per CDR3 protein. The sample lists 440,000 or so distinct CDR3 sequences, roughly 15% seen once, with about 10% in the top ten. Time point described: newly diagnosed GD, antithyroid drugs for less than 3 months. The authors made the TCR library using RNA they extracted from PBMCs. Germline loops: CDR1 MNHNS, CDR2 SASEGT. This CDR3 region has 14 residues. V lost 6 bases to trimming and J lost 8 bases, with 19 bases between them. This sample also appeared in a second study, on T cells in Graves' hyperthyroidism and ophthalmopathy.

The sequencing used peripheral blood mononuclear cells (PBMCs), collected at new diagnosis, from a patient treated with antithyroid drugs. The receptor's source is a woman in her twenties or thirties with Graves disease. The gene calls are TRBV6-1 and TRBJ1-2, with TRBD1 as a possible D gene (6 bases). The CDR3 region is CASRPGDLEGGYTF. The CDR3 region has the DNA TGTGCCAGCAGGCCAGGGGACCTAGAAGGAGGCTACACCTTC.